These 10 T cell receptor beta chains were sequenced from one sample in a study of post-analysis software for immune sequencing data. General study results and limits: Included in a set of roughly five TRBV segments more frequent in patients than controls were TRBV5-6, TRBV5-1 and TRBV20-1.

Included in the TCR beta cDNA libraries were unique molecular identifiers. One entry per CDR3 protein, called by TCRdb with MiXCR from the PCR reads. Of 750,000 to 950,000 distinct CDR3 sequences listed, 53% are singletons. Which antigens these TCRs recognize remains unknown. What was sequenced was blood. Receptors originate from a girl between 10 and 17 years old with multiple sclerosis.

This rearrangement joins TRBV12-3 or TRBV12-4 to TRBJ2-7, with 8 nucleotides matching TRBD1. The CDR3 loop spans 12 amino acids. V trimming: 6 bases; J trimming: 8 bases; junction bases outside the gene matches: 6. The CDR3 region is CASRQGDHKQYF. CDR3 nucleotides: TGTGCCAGCAGACAGGGGGACCACAAGCAGTACTTC.

About this clonotype itself: A junction boundary mismatches the germline segment, possibly from a read error. The CDR3 sequence: CGARAGSGTRRMGLFF. The DNA for the CDR3 is TGCGGTGCTAGAGCCGGCTCCGGGACCCGCCGGATGGGACTGTTTTTT. The chain employs TRBV20-1 and TRBJ1-4; a weak D match, TRBD1 (5 bases). This CDR3 has 16 residues. CDR1 and CDR2 (germline): DFQATT, SNEGSKA (reference sequence).

This clonotype has a count of ten or more. The chain is built from TRBV9 and TRBJ2-1, with no clear D. Per the germline V gene, CDR1 is SGDLS and CDR2 is YYNGEE. Deletions cut 0 bases from V and 5 bases from J, with 6 bases between. This CDR3 has 13 residues. The CDR3 reads CASSVVVDNEQFF. CDR3 bases: TGTGCCAGCAGCGTAGTTGTGGACAATGAGCAGTTCTTC.

The V call is TRBV6-5, the J call TRBJ2-5; 8 nucleotides line up with TRBD2. Germline loops: CDR1 MNHEY, CDR2 SVGAGI. The trim removed 4 bases at V and 5 bases at J, leaving 12 bases unmatched. The CDR3 runs to 16 residues. The CDR3 spells CASSWSRSGSRETQYF. The DNA for the CDR3 is TGTGCCAGCAGTTGGTCGAGGAGCGGGAGCCGGGAGACCCAGTACTTC.

J is TRBJ1-4 and V is TRBV28; D unresolved. This CDR3 is built from 13 residues. From germline, CDR1 is MDHEN and CDR2 SYDVKM. Trimming removed 8 bases at V and 4 bases at J, with 11 bases between. The CDR3 sequence: CASQTAVNEKLFF. In nucleotides, the CDR3 is TGTGCCAGCCAAACGGCAGTTAATGAAAAACTGTTTTTT.

This clonotype appeared a single time. The junction and the germline gene differ at one end; a read error may be behind it. The chain is built from TRBV7-9 and TRBJ1-1; unclear D gene. From germline, CDR1 is SEHNR and CDR2 FQNEAQ (reference sequence). The CDR3 loop spans 14 amino acids. Written as DNA, the CDR3 is TGTGCCGGCAGCTTATCTCTTAGGGACACTGAAGCTTTCTTT. This codes for CAGSLSLRDTEAFF.

The chain couples TRBV20-1 to TRBJ2-1; the match to TRBD2 covers 11 bases. The CDR3 sequence is 14 residues long. Per germline, CDR1 DFQATT and CDR2 SNEGSKA (reference sequence). Losses at the gene ends were 6 bases for V and 6 bases for J; bases not matched to a gene: 7. CDR3 sequence reads: CSAPVLAGANEQFF. The CDR3, as DNA: TGCAGTGCGCCCGTACTAGCGGGGGCCAATGAGCAGTTCTTC.

This clonotype was picked up a small number of times. V gene TRBV7-6 combines with J gene TRBJ1-4; weak D call: TRBD1 (6 bases). Looked up from germline, CDR1 is SGHVS and CDR2 is FNYEAQ. The CDR3 length is 16 residues. V was pared by 2 bases and J by 1 base, with 11 bases between. The CDR3 reads CASSLTRGKTNEKLFF. The CDR3 region has the DNA TGTGCCAGCAGCTTAACGAGGGGGAAAACTAATGAAAAACTGTTTTTT.

The chain has TRBV4-1 and TRBJ2-7, with D hard to call. CDR1 is MGHRA and CDR2 is YSYEKL in the germline V gene. The CDR3 length is 12 residues. The ends were cut back, 4 bases at V and 5 bases at J, with 9 bases in the middle. CDR3 nucleotide sequence: TGCGCCAGCAGCCCGATTGACGACGAGCAGTACTTC. Protein sequence: CASSPIDDEQYF.

The J gene is TRBJ2-1, the V gene TRBV6-5; D could derive from TRBD1 or TRBD2 (5 bases each). The V gene's germline CDR1 is MNHEY and CDR2 SVGAGI. Trimming shortened V by 6 bases and J by 6 bases, and 15 bases separated the two germline ends. The CDR3 is made up of 14 amino acids. CDR3 sequence: CASSPGTHPNEQFF. CDR3 nucleotides: TGTGCCAGCAGCCCCGGGACCCATCCCAATGAGCAGTTCTTC.